The 9 T cell receptor beta chains given below trace back to one sample, sequenced in a study of blood T cell repertoires in COVID-19. Profiled with immunoSEQ multiplex PCR; TCRdb holds only in-frame clones, not every one. Among 95,000 or so clones, roughly 90% were seen once, and the ten largest hold more than 3%. The material sequenced was peripheral blood. These receptors all stem from a woman in her 70s with acute or convalescent COVID-19.

The gene calls are TRBV6-1 and TRBJ2-3; D possibly corresponds to TRBD2 (5 bases). The CDR3 loop spans 15 amino acids. Trimming removed 4 bases from V and 2 bases from J, with 13 bases in between. Germline assignment: CDR1 MNHNS and CDR2 SASEGT. CDR3 DNA sequence: TGTGCCAGCAGTGTAGCTAGCACATACACAGATACGCAGTATTTT. Protein sequence: CASSVASTYTDTQYF.

The CDR3 spells CASSEQGSDGYTF. The CDR3 region has the DNA TGCGCCAGCAGTGAACAGGGCTCGGATGGCTACACCTTC. The chain is built from TRBV10-1 and TRBJ1-2, with a tentative D call TRBD1 (6 bases). From germline, CDR1 is WNHNN and CDR2 SYGVQD (reference sequence). The CDR3 loop spans 13 amino acids. The V gene lost 3 bases and the J gene lost 6 bases, with 11 bases spanning the gap.

The count of this clone is one. This chain joins TRBV30 and TRBJ1-5; a possible D gene is TRBD1 (5 bases). Germline V CDR1 and CDR2: GTSNPN, SVGIG (reference sequence). V was clipped by 3 bases and J by 0 bases, with 18 bases between them. The CDR3 spans 17 residues. The CDR3 nucleotides read TGTGCCTGGAGGGGCGGGGTGTGGGGCCATAGCAATCAGCCCCAGCATTTT. Translating it yields CAWRGGVWGHSNQPQHF. Full variable domain (missing parts from reference TRBV30 and TRBJ1-5): SQTIHQWPATLVQPVGSPLSLECTVEGTSNPNLYWYRQAAGRGLQLLFYSVGIGQISSEVPQNLSASRPQDRQFILSSKKLLLSDSGFYLCAWRGGVWGHSNQPQHFGDGTRLSIL.

V is TRBV5-1 and J is TRBJ2-3; TRBD2 might be the D (5 bases). CDR3 size: 16 residues. Deletions cut 1 base from V and 0 bases from J, with 12 bases between. Germline V lookup: CDR1 SGHRS, CDR2 YFSETQ. The CDR3 is CASSLLPGLSTDTQYF. CDR3 bases: TGCGCCAGCAGCTTGCTTCCGGGATTGAGCACAGATACGCAGTATTTT.

This clone was detected only a few times. V gene TRBV3-1 (or the pseudogene TRBV3-2) combines with J gene TRBJ1-6; 7 bases are shared with TRBD1. The ends lost 2 bases at V and 5 bases at J; junction bases unmatched: 6. Germline V gene sequence: CDR1 LGHDT, CDR2 YNNKEL (reference sequence). There are 16 residues in the CDR3. The CDR3 DNA sequence: TGTGCCAGCAGCCAAAGGACAGGTTCCAATAATTCACCCCTCCACTTT. It translates to CASSQRTGSNNSPLHF.

The chain uses TRBV14 and TRBJ2-3, with TRBD2 matching over 10 bases. This CDR3 spans 16 amino acids. Germline CDR1 reads SGHDN; CDR2 reads FVKESK. The trim removed 1 base at V and 10 bases at J, leaving 11 bases unmatched. CDR3 in amino acids: CASSQAQGTSAGSQYF. For the CDR3, the DNA is TGTGCCAGCAGCCAAGCTCAGGGGACTAGCGCTGGTTCGCAGTATTTT. Full variable domain (rest looked up from reference TRBV14 and TRBJ2-3): EAGVTQFPSHSVIEKGQTVTLRCDPISGHDNLYWYRRVMGKEIKFLLHFVKESKQDESGMPNNRFLAERTGGTYSTLKVQPAELEDSGVYFCASSQAQGTSAGSQYFGPGTRLTVL.

The V gene is TRBV6-5, the J gene TRBJ1-2; perhaps TRBD1 as D (5 bases). The CDR3 totals 13 residues. Germline lookup yields CDR1 MNHEY and CDR2 SVGAGI. Trimming pared 7 bases from V and 1 base from J, leaving 10 bases between. The DNA for the CDR3 is TGTGCCAGCAAATCCGACAGTAACTATGGCTACACCTTC. This sequence encodes CASKSDSNYGYTF.

The count of this clone is one. This chain connects TRBV5-1 to TRBJ2-3; the D is unclear. The length of the CDR3 is 14 residues. Trimming pared 1 base from V and 4 bases from J, leaving 10 bases between. The germline V gene encodes CDR1 SGHRS and CDR2 YFSETQ. The chain's CDR3 is CASSLRSTSDTQYF. The CDR3 region has the DNA TGCGCCAGCAGCTTGAGGTCGACATCAGATACGCAGTATTTT.

J is TRBJ2-3 and V is TRBV19; D is possibly TRBD2 (5 bases). The CDR3 is made up of 13 amino acids. V lost 4 bases and J lost 9, with 14 bases in between. Per the germline V gene, CDR1 is LNHDA and CDR2 is SQIVND (reference sequence). This CDR3 reads CASSTPGSSTQYF. As DNA, the CDR3 is TGTGCCAGTAGTACCCCGGGGTCGTCGACGCAGTATTTT.